Below are 20 T cell receptor beta chains sequenced from a single sample in a study of STAT3 mutations in large granular lymphocyte leukemia. Study results and limitations: Every T-LGLL patient had at least one immunodominant TCRbeta clonotype.

No antigen has been assigned to these receptors. The data were produced by immunoSEQ multiplex PCR, yet TCRdb's version contains in-frame clones alone and is incomplete. Here the sample spans approximately 29,000 clones, approximately 84% being singletons. The source material was peripheral blood mononuclear cells. The receptor source for this set is a man aged 55 to 70 with T-cell large granular lymphocyte leukemia. Some clones in this sample may be carry-over from other donors' samples.

The V gene is TRBV10-3, the J gene TRBJ2-7, with D possibly TRBD1 on 6 matching bases. The CDR3 is 14 amino acids. V was cut by 2 bases and J by 3 bases, with 11 bases left in between. From germline, CDR1 is ENHRY and CDR2 SYGVKD. CDR3 in amino acids: CAISETGSGYEQYF. The CDR3 nucleotides read TGTGCCATCAGTGAGACAGGGAGCGGCTACGAGCAGTACTTC.

The rearrangement links TRBV29-1 to TRBJ2-2, with D perhaps TRBD1 (5 bases). Trimming removed 3 bases at V and 6 bases at J, with 8 bases between. There are 12 residues in the CDR3. The V gene's germline CDR1 is SQVTM and CDR2 ANQGSEA. Here the CDR3 DNA reads TGCAGCGTTGACAGGGATGCCGGGGAGCTGTTTTTT. This gives the protein CSVDRDAGELFF.

The chain carries TRBV28 and TRBJ1-4; no clear D. This CDR3 contains 19 residues. Germline CDR1 and CDR2: MDHEN and SYDVKM. V lost 1 base and J 7 bases, leaving 25 bases between the germline ends. In DNA form, the CDR3 reads TGTGCCAGCAGTTTATTTAACCCCCCGCAGGTGGAGTGGGGTGAAAAACTGTTTTTT. It specifies CASSLFNPPQVEWGEKLFF.

The chain recombines TRBV18 with TRBJ2-7; D may be TRBD2 (5 bases). Germline lookup yields CDR1 KGHSH and CDR2 LQKENI. V lost 3 bases, J lost 2 bases, and 23 bases lay in between. The CDR3 extends over 18 amino acids. CDR3 protein: CASSPGLLGFSRAYEQYF. Written as DNA, the CDR3 is TGTGCCAGCTCACCCGGACTCTTGGGTTTTTCTCGGGCCTACGAGCAGTACTTC. Based on the CDR3 plus reference TRBV18 and TRBJ2-7, the full variable domain is NAGVMQNPRHLVRRRGQEARLRCSPMKGHSHVYWYRQLPEEGLKFMVYLQKENIIDESGMPKERFSAEFPKEGPSILRIQQVVRGDSAAYFCASSPGLLGFSRAYEQYFGPGTRLTVT.

The chain recombines TRBV28 with TRBJ2-7; 16 positions match TRBD2. The CDR3 has 18 residues. J lost 4 bases, V lost 7 bases, and 13 bases had no gene match. Germline CDR1 MDHEN, CDR2 SYDVKM. The CDR3 DNA reads TGTGCCAGCACCCTAGCTGGGACTAGCGGGAGGGCTTTATACGAGCAGTACTTC. It is translated as CASTLAGTSGRALYEQYF.

The J gene is TRBJ2-5, the V gene TRBV25-1, with D uncertain. The CDR3 has 12 residues. Germline values: CDR1 MGHDK, CDR2 SYGVNS. V was cut by 4 bases and J by 4 bases, with 7 bases left in between. The CDR3 is CASSGPGETQYF. In DNA form, the CDR3 reads TGTGCCAGCAGTGGTCCGGGAGAGACCCAGTACTTC.

V and J are TRBV9 and TRBJ2-3, with 9 bases fitting TRBD2. Germline lookup yields CDR1 SGDLS and CDR2 YYNGEE. CDR3 length equals 15 residues. V lost 5 bases to trimming and J lost 6 bases; unmatched junction nucleotides: 10. The CDR3 sequence is CASSRDSGRWDTQYF. CDR3 DNA: TGTGCCAGCAGTCGGGATAGCGGGAGATGGGATACGCAGTATTTT.

CDR3 region: CSVAEAGAYNEQFF. For the CDR3, the DNA is TGCAGCGTCGCAGAGGCGGGAGCCTACAATGAGCAGTTCTTC. The V call is TRBV29-1, the J call TRBJ2-1; TRBD2 matches 7 bases. The CDR3 loop spans 14 amino acids. Trimming at V came to 6 bases and at J to 2 bases, leaving 7 bases not matched to a gene. CDR1 SQVTM and CDR2 ANQGSEA come from the germline V gene.

The genes are TRBV7-9 and TRBJ2-7; D unclear. The CDR3 runs 13 residues. Trimming stripped 1 base from V and 0 bases from J, with 4 bases between. Germline V gene lookup returns CDR1 SEHNR and CDR2 FQNEAQ (reference sequence). The CDR3 DNA is TGTGCCAGCAGCTTAGGGCACTCCTACGAGCAGTACTTC. It is translated as CASSLGHSYEQYF.

V and J are TRBV5-6 and TRBJ2-3; 10 nucleotides match TRBD2. There are 16 residues in the CDR3. Germline CDR1 SGHDT, CDR2 YYEEEE. The ends lost 4 bases at V and 0 bases at J; junction bases unmatched: 5. The CDR3 nucleotides read TGTGCCAGCAGCCTAGCGGGAGCCCTTAGCACAGATACGCAGTATTTT. Protein product: CASSLAGALSTDTQYF.

V gene TRBV6-5 combines with J gene TRBJ1-4; the D is unclear. The V gene lost 4 bases and the J gene lost 8 bases, with 14 bases spanning the gap. Germline CDR1 is MNHEY and CDR2 is SVGAGI. This CDR3 has 14 amino acids. DNA of the CDR3: TGTGCCAGCAGTTCTAGGACGGGAAGGGAAAAACTGTTTTTT. This codes for CASSSRTGREKLFF.

The rearrangement joins TRBV5-8 to TRBJ1-1, with TRBD1 matching over 7 bases. J gave up 7 bases and V 0 bases, and 6 bases lay outside the gene matches. The CDR3 consists of 14 residues. Germline CDR1 SGHTS, CDR2 YDEGEE. Written as DNA, the CDR3 is TGTGCCAGCAGCTTGGTCGGACAGGCCAATGAAGCTTTCTTT. Protein: CASSLVGQANEAFF.

The chain uses TRBV18 and TRBJ1-5; D may be TRBD1 (6 bases). The germline V gene encodes CDR1 KGHSH and CDR2 LQKENI. Trimming stripped 3 bases from V and 0 bases from J, with 18 bases between. The CDR3 consists of 18 residues. The CDR3 spells CASSPPGTLVDSNQPQHF. The CDR3 bases are TGTGCCAGCTCACCCCCAGGGACACTCGTCGATAGCAATCAGCCCCAGCATTTT.

The V and J genes are TRBV4-2 and TRBJ2-5; D possibly corresponds to TRBD1 (5 bases). Germline V lookup: CDR1 LGHNA, CDR2 YNFKEQ. V was trimmed by 4 bases and J by 4 bases, leaving 13 bases between them. This CDR3 region has 14 residues. This chain's CDR3 is CASSPRGQGETQYF. The CDR3, as DNA: TGTGCCAGCAGCCCCCGAGGTCAGGGAGAGACCCAGTACTTC.

The chain links TRBV10-2 to TRBJ1-1, with unresolved D. The ends were cut back, 2 bases at V and 5 bases at J, with 12 bases in the middle. The CDR3 spans 14 residues. Looked up from germline, CDR1 is WSHSY and CDR2 is SAAADI. The CDR3 nucleotides are TGCGCCAGCAGTGAGGCGGGCTTAAGAACTGAAGCTTTCTTT. Translation gives CASSEAGLRTEAFF.

V gene TRBV11-2 combines with J gene TRBJ1-1; D gene ambiguous. V was trimmed by 1 base and J by 7 bases, leaving 10 bases between them. There are 13 residues in the CDR3. Germline V gene sequence: CDR1 SGHAT, CDR2 FQNNGV. CDR3 bases: TGTGCCAGCAGCTTAGTGGTCCCTGATGAAGCTTTCTTT. This translates into CASSLVVPDEAFF.

The rearrangement uses TRBV6-6 and TRBJ2-1, with 13 bases fitting TRBD2. The V segment lost 1 base and the J segment 14 bases; nucleotides outside the gene matches: 8. Looked up from germline, CDR1 is MNHNY and CDR2 is SVGAGI (reference sequence). CDR3 length: 15 amino acids. The CDR3 DNA is TGTGCCAGCAGTTACTTAGGACTAGCGGGAGACGATGAGTTCTTC. Protein product: CASSYLGLAGDDEFF.

V usage is TRBV4-1 and J usage is TRBJ2-7; tentatively, D is TRBD2 (7 bases). V was shortened by 4 bases and J by 3 bases, with 16 bases between the two germline ends. There are 15 residues in the CDR3. From germline, CDR1 is MGHRA and CDR2 YSYEKL. The chain's CDR3 is CASSRGGRFFYEQYF. The CDR3 DNA follows: TGCGCCAGCAGCCGGGGGGGGCGCTTTTTCTACGAGCAGTACTTC.

The rearrangement uses TRBV29-1 and TRBJ1-2; possible D gene TRBD1, 6 bases. The CDR3 runs to 13 residues. V lost 1 base and J lost 7, with 13 bases in between. CDR1 and CDR2 (germline): SQVTM, ANQGSEA. CDR3 nucleotides: TGCAGCGTTGAAGTAAAAGACAGGTCTGGCTACACCTTC. As protein: CSVEVKDRSGYTF. Using reference TRBV29-1 and TRBJ1-2 for the parts outside the CDR3, the full variable domain is SAVISQKPSRDICQRGTSLTIQCQVDSQVTMMFWYRQQPGQSLTLIATANQGSEATYESGFVIDKFPISRPNLTFSTLTVSNMSPEDSSIYLCSVEVKDRSGYTFGSGTRLTVV.

The chain has TRBV5-1 and TRBJ1-5, with D tentatively TRBD1 (6 bases). V was cut by 0 bases and J by 8 bases, with 9 bases left in between. The CDR3 covers 13 residues. The V gene's germline CDR1 is SGHRS and CDR2 YFSETQ. CDR3 region: CASSLGGGEPQHF. The CDR3 nucleotides read TGCGCCAGCAGCTTGGGTGGGGGCGAGCCCCAGCATTTT.